One and the same sample provided the 17 T cell receptor beta chains below, sequenced in a study of OX40 agonist ivuxolimab in advanced cancers. This table comes from immunoSEQ multiplex PCR, and its TCRdb copy is limited to in-frame clones, with some not included. The sample consists of roughly 46,000 clones, approximately 91% of them appearing once. Material: CD4+ or CD8+ T cells sorted from blood, obtained in a trial of the OX40 agonist ivuxolimab. The receptors stem from an adult with an advanced solid tumor such as melanoma, head and neck, liver or kidney cancer.

The chain joins TRBV28 to TRBJ2-2; D is ambiguous. The CDR3 is made up of 12 amino acids. Per the germline V gene, CDR1 is MDHEN and CDR2 is SYDVKM. The germline V and J ends were trimmed by 2 bases and 6 bases, with 4 bases remaining between them. CDR3 region: CASSLDPGELFF. CDR3 nucleotide sequence: TGTGCCAGCAGTTTAGACCCCGGGGAGCTGTTTTTT.

The V call is TRBV7-2, the J call TRBJ1-4; D not resolved. V lost 2 bases and J lost 7, with 11 bases in between. The CDR3 is 14 residues long. CDR1 and CDR2 (germline): SGHTA, FQGNSA. CDR3 sequence (DNA): TGTGCCAGCAGCTTAATATTCGGGGTTGAAAAACTGTTTTTT. Amino acid sequence: CASSLIFGVEKLFF.

V gene TRBV6-6 combines with J gene TRBJ1-3; 9 bases are shared with TRBD1. V trimming: 4 bases; J trimming: 2 bases; junction bases outside the gene matches: 3. Germline V CDR1 and CDR2: MNHNY, SVGAGI (reference sequence). This CDR3 is 15 amino acids long. The CDR3 sequence: CASSLGQGPGNTIYF. As DNA, the CDR3 is TGTGCCAGCAGTTTGGGACAGGGTCCTGGAAACACCATATATTTT.

The rearrangement uses TRBV25-1 and TRBJ2-1; D might be TRBD2 (6 bases). Germline values: CDR1 MGHDK, CDR2 SYGVNS. This CDR3 is built from 12 residues. Trimming removed 6 bases at V and 10 bases at J, with 13 bases between. CDR3 loop: CASSVPGLEQFF. As DNA, the CDR3 is TGTGCCAGCAGCGTTCCCGGACTAGAGCAGTTCTTC.

The J gene is TRBJ2-3, the V gene TRBV5-1; D not resolved. CDR3 size: 13 residues. V was trimmed by 0 bases and J by 2 bases, leaving 4 bases between them. Per the germline V gene, CDR1 is SGHRS and CDR2 is YFSETQ. CDR3 sequence: CASSLDDTDTQYF. The CDR3 DNA is TGCGCCAGCAGCTTGGACGACACAGATACGCAGTATTTT.

The V call is TRBV6-6, the J call TRBJ2-5; 8 bases line up with TRBD2. V lost 6 bases and J lost 1; bases outside the gene matches: 4. Germline values: CDR1 MNHNY, CDR2 SVGAGI (reference sequence). The CDR3 consists of 14 residues. CDR3 sequence: CASSRGGPQETQYF. The CDR3 DNA reads TGTGCCAGCAGCCGGGGGGGGCCCCAAGAGACCCAGTACTTC.

V and J are TRBV5-4 and TRBJ2-7; D may be TRBD1 (6 bases). The V gene's germline CDR1 is SGHNT and CDR2 YYREEE (reference sequence). Between the trimmed V and J ends, which lost 3 bases and 1 base, there was a span of 8 bases. This CDR3 is built from 13 residues. The CDR3 DNA reads TGTGCCAGCAGCTCGGGACAATCCTACGAGCAGTACTTC. Its translation is CASSSGQSYEQYF.

DNA of the CDR3: TGTGCCAGCACCCCGACCTCTGGGGCCAACGTCCTGACTTTC. Its protein product is CASTPTSGANVLTF. This chain links TRBV6-6 with TRBJ2-6; D gene ambiguous. Germline CDR1 reads MNHNY; CDR2 reads SVGAGI (reference sequence). Trimming shortened V by 7 bases and J by 0 bases, and 7 bases separated the two germline ends. The CDR3 spans 14 residues.

This clone appeared a few times. The rearrangement joins TRBV6-1 to TRBJ1-5; TRBD1 matches at 10 bases. V shed 3 bases, J shed 5 bases, and the junction held 7 bases outside the gene matches. The V gene's germline CDR1 is MNHNS and CDR2 SASEGT. CDR3 length: 16 amino acids. CDR3: CASSDGQGGRYQPQHF. Here the CDR3 DNA reads TGTGCCAGCAGTGATGGACAGGGGGGAAGGTATCAGCCCCAGCATTTT.

This chain joins TRBV11-3 and TRBJ2-3; D may correspond to TRBD1 or TRBD2 (6 bases each). The ends were cut back, 3 bases at V and 0 bases at J, with 10 bases in the middle. The CDR3 length is 15 residues. Per the germline V gene, CDR1 is SGHNT and CDR2 is YENEEA. The CDR3 sequence is CASSLMGGSTDTQYF. For the CDR3, the DNA is TGTGCCAGCAGCTTGATGGGGGGCAGCACAGATACGCAGTATTTT. The variable domain in full, completed from reference TRBV11-3 and TRBJ2-3, reads EAGVVQSPRYKIIEKKQPVAFWCNPISGHNTLYWYLQNLGQGPELLIRYENEEAVDDSQLPKDRFSAERLKGVDSTLKIQPAELGDSAVYLCASSLMGGSTDTQYFGPGTRLTVL.

This chain connects TRBV10-3 to TRBJ2-1; the match to TRBD1 covers 10 bases. The germline V gene encodes CDR1 ENHRY and CDR2 SYGVKD. CDR3 length: 16 amino acids. V shed 8 bases, J shed 1 base, and the junction held 8 bases outside the gene matches. This CDR3 is CAIQSWDRGSYNEQFF. The DNA of the CDR3 is TGTGCCATCCAATCCTGGGACAGGGGATCCTACAATGAGCAGTTCTTC.

The rearrangement uses TRBV27 and TRBJ2-2; D may correspond to TRBD1 or TRBD2 (7 bases each). Trimming removed 0 bases from V and 6 bases from J, with 14 bases in between. Per germline, CDR1 MNHEY and CDR2 SMNVEV (reference sequence). This CDR3 comprises 16 residues. CDR3 bases: TGTGCCAGCAGTTTATCGGTGGGAGGGGGCCCCGGGGAGCTGTTTTTT. This sequence encodes CASSLSVGGGPGELFF.

This chain uses TRBV19 with TRBJ2-5; 7 bases are shared with TRBD1. The CDR3 extends over 14 amino acids. V lost 5 bases, J lost 4 bases, and 7 bases stayed unmatched. The V gene's germline CDR1 is LNHDA and CDR2 SQIVND (reference sequence). The CDR3 here is CASSVEGAGETQYF. The CDR3 DNA follows: TGTGCCAGTAGTGTTGAGGGGGCCGGAGAGACCCAGTACTTC.

The chain couples TRBV14 to TRBJ2-7, with D maybe TRBD2 (6 bases). The ends were cut back, 1 base at V and 4 bases at J, with 14 bases in the middle. The CDR3 spans 15 residues. Germline CDR1 and CDR2: SGHDN and FVKESK. CDR3 sequence: CASSQGDFARYEQYF. In DNA, the CDR3 is TGTGCCAGCAGCCAAGGGGACTTCGCCCGTTACGAGCAGTACTTC.

The chain is built from TRBV6-6 and TRBJ2-3, with 9 bases aligning to TRBD2. The CDR3 contains 14 residues. V lost 6 bases, J lost 1 base, and 2 bases stayed unmatched. CDR1 MNHNY and CDR2 SVGAGI come from the germline V gene (reference sequence). The CDR3 DNA sequence: TGTGCCAGCAGGCGGGAGGGTGGCACAGATACGCAGTATTTT. Translation: CASRREGGTDTQYF.

V usage is TRBV5-4 and J usage is TRBJ2-3; 7 bases map to TRBD2. Trimming took 3 bases from V and 5 from J; bases not matched to a gene: 12. Germline V gene sequence: CDR1 SGHNT, CDR2 YYREEE (reference sequence). The CDR3 runs 16 residues. As DNA, the CDR3 is TGTGCCAGCAGCTCCAACGGCCGGGAGGCAGGAGATACGCAGTATTTT. Translating gives CASSSNGREAGDTQYF. The full variable domain, completed using reference TRBV5-4 and TRBJ2-3, is ETGVTQSPTHLIKTRGQQVTLRCSSQSGHNTVSWYQQALGQGPQFIFQYYREEENGRGNFPPRFSGLQFPNYSSELNVNALELDDSALYLCASSSNGREAGDTQYFGPGTRLTVL.

This clone occurred a few times. This rearrangement joins TRBV5-4 to TRBJ1-2, with 9 nucleotides matching TRBD1. With 4 bases clipped from V and 6 bases from J, the junction kept 7 bases outside the gene matches. The CDR3 loop spans 14 amino acids. Germline CDR1 reads SGHNT; CDR2 reads YYREEE (reference sequence). The CDR3 DNA follows: TGTGCCAGCAGCACCTGGACAGGGGAGGATGGCTACACCTTC. Protein product: CASSTWTGEDGYTF.